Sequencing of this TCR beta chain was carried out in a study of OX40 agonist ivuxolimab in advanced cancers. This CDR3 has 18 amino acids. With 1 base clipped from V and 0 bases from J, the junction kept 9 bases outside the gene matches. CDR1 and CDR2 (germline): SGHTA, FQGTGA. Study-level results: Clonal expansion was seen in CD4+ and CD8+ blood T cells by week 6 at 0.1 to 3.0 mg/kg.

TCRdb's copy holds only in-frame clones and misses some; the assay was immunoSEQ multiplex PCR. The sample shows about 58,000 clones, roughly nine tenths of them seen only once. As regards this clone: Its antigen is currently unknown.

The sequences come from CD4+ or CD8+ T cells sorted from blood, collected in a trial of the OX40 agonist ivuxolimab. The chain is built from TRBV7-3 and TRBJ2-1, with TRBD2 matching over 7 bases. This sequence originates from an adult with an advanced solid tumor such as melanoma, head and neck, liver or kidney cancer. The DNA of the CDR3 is TGTGCCAGCAGCTTAATTGGGGCGGGGGTAAGCTCCTACAATGAGCAGTTCTTC. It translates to CASSLIGAGVSSYNEQFF.